This T cell receptor beta chain derives from a study of blood T cell repertoires in COVID-19. Study information: T cells, B-cell-depleted T cells, or PBMCs supplied cDNA or gDNA.

The CDR3 contains 14 residues. The germline V gene encodes CDR1 MNHEY and CDR2 SMNVEV (reference sequence). Between the trimmed V and J ends, which lost 0 bases and 4 bases, there was a span of 6 bases. Participants were placed into cohorts based on the clinical history they reported. Assay used: immunoSEQ multiplex PCR; TCRdb lists only in-frame clones, some missing. Of 150,000 or so clones in the sample, around 83% were seen once. This sequence originates from a man aged 45-65 years who had recovered from COVID-19. The rearrangement links TRBV27 to TRBJ2-2; D unclear. Sequences were obtained from PBMCs or T cells enriched from blood (not recorded which). CDR3 bases: TGTGCCAGCAGTTTATCGACGGGCACCGGGGAGCTGTTTTTT. Amino acids: CASSLSTGTGELFF.